This T cell receptor beta chain was profiled in a study of Ad26.COV2.S vaccination and SARS-CoV-2 variants. In the study overall: Ad26.COV2.S shots went into the muscle once or twice, 56 days apart.

The germline V gene encodes CDR1 LNHDA and CDR2 SQIVND (reference sequence). The CDR3 extends over 17 amino acids. Losses at the gene ends were 4 bases for V and 2 bases for J; bases not matched to a gene: 6. Whole-study findings and limits: The authors reported substantial breadth in spike-specific CD8+ and CD4+ T cell responses after vaccination.

Indicated treatment: around 19 received Ad26.COV2.S at low or high dose, single or two shots; about 5 received placebo; per-sample allocation not given. The investigators took samples on day 63 after the first vaccine or placebo injection. Clones were read by immunoSEQ multiplex PCR, and TCRdb kept only the in-frame ones, dropping some. The sample records about 260,000 clones, around 88% being singletons. Notes on this clone: What it binds is not known.

This TCR came from a person aged 18-60 years who received the Ad26.COV2.S COVID-19 vaccine or a placebo. Sequencing used peripheral blood, obtained in a trial of Ad26.COV2.S vaccine versus placebo. The chain has TRBV19 and TRBJ2-1; 12 nucleotides align to TRBD2. CDR3 nucleotide sequence: TGTGCCAGTAGTACCTCGCTAGCGGGGGGGCCCTACAATGAGCAGTTCTTC. As protein: CASSTSLAGGPYNEQFF.